Presented here are 29 T cell receptor beta chains from one specimen sequenced in a study of identical twins. One entry per CDR3 protein results from TCRdb running MiXCR on the 5' RACE reads. The sample consists of hundreds of thousands of distinct CDR3 sequences, about 7.1% of them appearing once. These same data were also listed under a study on yellow fever vaccine responses in identical twins.

The material sequenced was PBMCs. All receptors come from a woman between 18 and 29 years old in good health.

In its sample, this clonotype was seen a few times. The chain employs TRBV6-5 and TRBJ1-1; weak D call: TRBD1 (5 bases). V lost 6 bases and J 6 bases, leaving 11 bases between the germline ends. The CDR3 covers 12 residues. Germline loops: CDR1 MNHEY, CDR2 SVGAGI. The CDR3 bases are TGTGCCAGCAGCCATCGGGGGGCTGAAGCTTTCTTT. Its protein product is CASSHRGAEAFF.

This chain links TRBV25-1 with TRBJ1-6; D is undetermined. The CDR3 runs to 15 residues. V lost 2 bases and J lost 5, with 10 bases in between. Germline V gives CDR1 MGHDK, CDR2 SYGVNS. The CDR3 reads CASSERFWDNSPLHF. CDR3 sequence (DNA): TGTGCCAGCAGTGAAAGGTTTTGGGATAATTCACCCCTCCACTTT.

This chain links TRBV20-1 with TRBJ2-5, with 7 bases fitting TRBD2. V was pared by 2 bases and J by 2 bases, with 14 bases of the junction left unmatched. The CDR3 totals 17 residues. CDR1 and CDR2 (germline): DFQATT, SNEGSKA (reference sequence). The CDR3 spells CSARSYREEGRQETQYF. DNA for the CDR3: TGCAGTGCTAGATCTTATCGGGAGGAGGGAAGGCAAGAGACCCAGTACTTC.

The chain couples TRBV5-1 to TRBJ1-2; D is uncertain. Trimming removed 4 bases from V and 6 bases from J, with 16 bases in between. CDR1 and CDR2 from the germline V gene are SGHRS and YFSETQ. CDR3 length: 14 amino acids. The CDR3 DNA is TGCGCCAGCAGCCCAGGAACGCAGGTAGATGGCTACACCTTC. This sequence encodes CASSPGTQVDGYTF.

This clonotype was detected ten times or more. The chain joins TRBV4-2 to TRBJ2-7, with 8 bases matching TRBD2. The trim removed 3 bases at V and 2 bases at J, leaving 6 bases unmatched. This CDR3 region has 15 residues. The germline V gene has CDR1 LGHNA and CDR2 YNFKEQ. The CDR3, as DNA: TGTGCCAGCAGCCAGATAACGGGGGGGACCTACGAGCAGTACTTC. The encoded protein is CASSQITGGTYEQYF.

This clonotype was counted only a few times. The chain carries TRBV29-1 and TRBJ2-7; 9 nucleotides agree with TRBD1. The CDR3 sequence is 13 residues long. CDR1 is SQVTM and CDR2 is ANQGSEA in the germline V gene. V was pared by 5 bases and J by 6 bases, with 8 bases of the junction left unmatched. The CDR3 protein is CSVSRDRDGEQYF. CDR3 in DNA: TGCAGCGTTTCCCGGGACAGGGACGGCGAGCAGTACTTC.

This clonotype was observed at least ten times. The rearrangement uses TRBV15 and TRBJ1-2; D possibly corresponds to TRBD1 (5 bases). The V end lost 0 bases, the J end lost 0 bases, and 17 bases lay between the germline ends. This CDR3 has 18 amino acids. Germline assignment: CDR1 LNHNV and CDR2 YYDKDF (reference sequence). The CDR3 here is CATSRDRAGLETNYGYTF. The CDR3 DNA follows: TGTGCCACCAGCAGAGATCGGGCAGGGTTGGAAACTAACTATGGCTACACCTTC.

This clonotype was detected a few times. V and J are TRBV24-1 and TRBJ2-3; no definite D call. The CDR3 is 13 residues long. In germline, CDR1 is KGHDR, CDR2 SFDVKD. The V and J ends lost 1 base and 4 bases respectively, with 5 bases between them. The CDR3 coding sequence is TGTGCCACCAGTGATTTTTTAGCAGATACGCAGTATTTT. It encodes CATSDFLADTQYF.

This clonotype occurred many times. The chain recombines TRBV10-3 with TRBJ2-2, with 11 bases matching TRBD2. This CDR3 contains 16 residues. The germline CDR1 and CDR2 sequences are ENHRY and SYGVKD. The V and J ends lost 10 bases and 5 bases, in that order; junction bases with no gene match: 12. CDR3: CASGRLGTSGTGELFF. CDR3 coding DNA: TGTGCCAGTGGGCGCCTCGGGACTAGCGGAACCGGGGAGCTGTTTTTT.

This clonotype was seen many times. This chain uses TRBV20-1 with TRBJ2-1; D call uncertain. CDR3 size: 15 residues. The germline CDR1 and CDR2 sequences are DFQATT and SNEGSKA (reference sequence). V dropped 0 bases and J dropped 5 bases, with 14 bases sitting between them. In DNA, the CDR3 is TGCAGTGCTAGAGATCCGCGAATAGGGAACAATGAGCAGTTCTTC. This sequence encodes CSARDPRIGNNEQFF.

This clonotype was detected many times. The gene calls are TRBV12-3 or TRBV12-4 and TRBJ1-1, with TRBD1 as a possible D gene (6 bases). The V end was cut by 4 bases, the J end by 2 bases, with 11 bases between. The CDR3 has 14 amino acids. The CDR3 DNA reads as TGTGCCAGCAGTTCCAGGACAGACAACACTGAAGCTTTCTTT. Its translation is CASSSRTDNTEAFF.

This clonotype was recorded many times. The chain employs TRBV29-1 and TRBJ2-1; D is perhaps TRBD2 (6 bases). Germline-derived CDR1 and CDR2 are SQVTM and ANQGSEA. This CDR3 is 15 amino acids long. The V gene lost 4 bases and the J gene lost 2 bases, with 15 bases spanning the gap. CDR3 protein: CSVAVGGGAYNEQFF. The CDR3 bases are TGCAGCGTTGCAGTTGGGGGAGGAGCCTACAATGAGCAGTTCTTC.

This clonotype was detected a few times. The rearrangement uses TRBV20-1 and TRBJ1-5; D may be TRBD1 (5 bases). V shed 0 bases and J shed 0 bases, with 9 bases lying between them. CDR3 length: 15 residues. CDR1 is DFQATT and CDR2 is SNEGSKA in the germline V gene (reference sequence). The CDR3 loop is CSAREAQGSNQPQHF. Written as DNA, the CDR3 is TGCAGTGCTAGAGAAGCGCAGGGTAGCAATCAGCCCCAGCATTTT.

This clonotype was detected only a few times. The junction and the germline gene differ at one end; a read error may be behind it. The chain's CDR3 is CSAPDRGRTEAFF. The CDR3 DNA follows: TGCAGTGCGCCAGACAGGGGGCGCACTGAAGCCTTCTTT. The rearrangement uses TRBV20-1 and TRBJ1-1; 10 bases map to TRBD1. The CDR3 has 13 residues. The germline V gene encodes CDR1 DFQATT and CDR2 SNEGSKA (reference sequence).

This clonotype was detected only a few times. The V gene is TRBV12-3 or TRBV12-4, the J gene TRBJ2-5; TRBD2 aligns across 16 bases. This CDR3 has 17 residues. V lost 6 bases to trimming and J lost 4 bases; unmatched junction nucleotides: 8. CDR3: CASSPGTSGRVVETQYF. CDR3 in DNA: TGTGCCAGCAGCCCCGGGACTAGCGGGAGGGTTGTAGAGACCCAGTACTTC.

In this sample, this clonotype turned up a few times. The chain links TRBV20-1 to TRBJ1-6; D is unclear. Trimming removed 4 bases from V and 4 bases from J, with 14 bases in between. CDR1 is DFQATT, CDR2 SNEGSKA, per germline (reference sequence). CDR3 length: 15 residues. For the CDR3, the DNA is TGCAGTGCTAAAAGGGAAGTGGGGTATAATTCACCCCTCCACTTT. The encoded protein is CSAKREVGYNSPLHF.

At least ten counts were recorded for this clonotype. The genes are TRBV11-2 and TRBJ2-3; 8 bases are shared with TRBD2. The CDR3 runs 16 residues. V lost 1 base, J lost 4 bases, and 7 bases stayed unmatched. Looked up from germline, CDR1 is SGHAT and CDR2 is FQNNGV. The CDR3 loop reads CASSLAAGGGSDTQYF. DNA of the CDR3: TGTGCCAGCAGCTTAGCGGCGGGGGGCGGATCAGATACGCAGTATTTT.

This clonotype has ten or more counts. This chain connects TRBV12-3 or TRBV12-4 to TRBJ2-2; D remains unclear. Trimming took off 6 bases at V and 7 bases at J, with 9 bases between the two ends. The CDR3 sequence is 12 residues long. The CDR3 protein is CASRPFDGELFF. The CDR3 DNA is TGTGCCAGCAGGCCCTTCGACGGGGAGCTGTTTTTT.

This clonotype was picked up many times. V is TRBV5-1 and J is TRBJ1-1, with no clear D. Germline values: CDR1 SGHRS, CDR2 YFSETQ. This CDR3 contains 12 residues. Trimming removed 4 bases from V and 5 bases from J, with 9 bases in between. Here the CDR3 DNA reads TGCGCCAGCAGCGCGGAAGGGACTGAAGCTTTCTTT. It yields the protein CASSAEGTEAFF.

The chain is built from TRBV11-3 and TRBJ2-5; D gene ambiguous. This CDR3 is built from 14 residues. CDR1 is SGHNT, CDR2 YENEEA, per germline. Trimming left V 5 bases short and J 1 base short, with 11 bases between. In nucleotides, the CDR3 is TGTGCCAGCAGCCCCGGACCGATCCAAGAGACCCAGTACTTC. It is translated as CASSPGPIQETQYF.

The chain is built from TRBV28 and TRBJ2-1; TRBD2 aligns across 10 bases. The germline gives CDR1 MDHEN, CDR2 SYDVKM. V lost 1 base to trimming and J lost 5 bases; unmatched junction nucleotides: 5. This CDR3 spans 16 amino acids. The CDR3 coding sequence is TGTGCCAGCAGTTTATTTTCTAGCGGGAGCCACAATGAGCAGTTCTTC. Its protein product is CASSLFSSGSHNEQFF.

J is TRBJ2-2 and V is TRBV5-6, with 8 bases identical to TRBD1. This CDR3 contains 17 residues. CDR1 SGHDT and CDR2 YYEEEE come from the germline V gene. V dropped 3 bases and J dropped 5; count of bases not matched to a gene: 12. The CDR3 loop reads CASSWGTGWTVTGELFF. For the CDR3, the DNA is TGTGCCAGCAGCTGGGGGACAGGCTGGACCGTGACCGGGGAGCTGTTTTTT.

V and J are TRBV10-3 and TRBJ1-2, with 9 bases that match TRBD1. V was clipped by 8 bases and J by 4 bases; unmatched bases: 8. CDR1 and CDR2 (germline): ENHRY, SYGVKD. There are 14 residues in the CDR3. In nucleotides, the CDR3 is TGTGCCATCTATTCACAGGGGGCGGTCTATGGCTACACCTTC. This translates into CAIYSQGAVYGYTF.

Many counts were recorded for this clonotype. This chain connects TRBV29-1 to TRBJ2-4, with D maybe TRBD1 (6 bases). Germline V gene sequence: CDR1 SQVTM, CDR2 ANQGSEA. V lost 6 bases and J 6 bases, leaving 21 bases between the germline ends. The CDR3 runs 15 residues. CDR3 protein: CSVMVMGAKTNIQYF. The DNA of the CDR3 is TGCAGCGTAATGGTAATGGGGGCGAAAACAAACATTCAGTACTTC.

This clonotype was seen repeatedly, ten times or more. This chain uses TRBV3-1 with TRBJ2-1; D could derive from TRBD1 or TRBD2 (6 bases each). The V gene lost 0 bases and the J gene lost 15 bases, with 18 bases spanning the gap. Germline CDR1 LGHDT, CDR2 YNNKEL (reference sequence). This CDR3 has 14 amino acids. CDR3 residues: CASSQDRGLLGLFF. The CDR3 DNA reads TGTGCCAGCAGCCAAGACCGGGGGCTCCTGGGTCTGTTCTTC.

This clonotype came up many times. V usage is TRBV15 and J usage is TRBJ1-3, with D unclear. V lost 4 bases and J 0 bases, leaving 10 bases between the germline ends. Germline V gene sequence: CDR1 LNHNV, CDR2 YYDKDF (reference sequence). There are 15 residues in the CDR3. This CDR3 reads CATSTGPNSGNTIYF. As DNA, the CDR3 is TGTGCCACCAGCACCGGGCCTAACTCTGGAAACACCATATATTTT. Variable domain in full (rest from reference TRBV15 and TRBJ1-3): DAMVIQNPRYQVTQFGKPVTLSCSQTLNHNVMYWYQQKSSQAPKLLFHYYDKDFNNEADTPDNFQSRRPNTSFCFLDIRSPGLGDTAMYLCATSTGPNSGNTIYFGEGSWLTVV.

This clonotype was detected only a few times. The rearrangement joins TRBV12-3 or TRBV12-4 to TRBJ1-5; no definite D call. V was clipped by 6 bases and J by 2 bases, with 11 bases between them. This CDR3 contains 14 residues. The chain's CDR3 is CASSRDGGNQPQHF. In nucleotides, the CDR3 is TGTGCCAGCAGCCGAGACGGAGGCAATCAGCCCCAGCATTTT.

This clonotype was seen only a few times. V is TRBV6-2 or TRBV6-3 and J is TRBJ1-5, with D unclear. Germline CDR1 and CDR2: MNHEY and SVGEGT. V gave up 2 bases and J gave up 9 bases, with 8 bases separating them. The CDR3 covers 12 residues. This chain's CDR3 is CASSYPPSPQHF. DNA for the CDR3: TGTGCCAGCAGTTACCCCCCTTCGCCCCAGCATTTT.

A few counts support this clonotype. The chain combines TRBV4-2 with TRBJ2-1; 11 bases are shared with TRBD2. The V segment lost 0 bases and the J segment 8 bases; nucleotides outside the gene matches: 9. CDR1 is LGHNA and CDR2 is YNFKEQ in the germline V gene. The CDR3 totals 17 residues. The CDR3 DNA is TGTGCCAGCAGCCAAGAGGGGTTAGCGGGAGGGCGGGATGAGCAGTTCTTC. Translation: CASSQEGLAGGRDEQFF.